This TCR beta chain comes out of a study of B cell selection in AIRE deficiency (dated by TCRdb to about 2019). Describing the broader study: TCRbeta repertoires of sorted blood CD4+ conventional T cells and regulatory T cells were compared between AIRE-deficient patients and healthy controls. The TCR-sequenced cohort comprised roughly five AIRE-deficient APECED patients and roughly five healthy control donors.

Study-wide findings and limitations: Shared Treg sequences had shorter CDR3s, reflecting a bias toward rearrangements with few non-templated nucleotide insertions. Only TCRbeta chains were sequenced, and about 36% of shared healthy-donor Treg sequences were also present in healthy Tconv cells, possibly due to differing TCRalpha chains. Among under 4,500 shared Treg TCRbeta sequences, approximately 32% were found to be shared only among healthy donors and around 9.7% only among patients, suggesting that Treg selection is less efficient in the absence of AIRE. Tconv and Treg cells from AIRE-deficient patients showed TCRBV gene usage, CDR3 length and TCR diversity similar to those of healthy donors. About 30.6% of the Treg TCRbeta sequences shared among healthy donors were detected in patient Tconv cells, suggesting that Treg-biased clones are diverted into the Tconv compartment.

Concerning this clone itself: Its antigen is unknown. The sample holds no much larger clone one base away, and base qualities are not on file.

Via the germline V gene (reference sequence), CDR1 is LNHNV and CDR2 YYDKDF. V loses 0 bases of germline sequence and J loses 5 bases, and the interval between the two ends is 17 bases. From cysteine to phenylalanine, the CDR3 is 17 amino acids long. Only the CDR3 portion is preserved as DNA: 51 bases, with reading frame beginning at the first base. TCRbeta chain sequencing was performed with the immunoSEQ platform. On the study's bioinformatics: When Treg repertoires were pooled, patients gave 45,000 to 60,000 distinct TCRbeta sequences, while healthy donors gave around 96,000. Treg TCRbeta sequences shared by two or more individuals were defined as public, and these public Treg TCRbeta sequences were subsequently searched for in Tconv repertoires. Differences between groups were assessed using Mann-Whitney U tests with Bonferroni-Dunn correction in GraphPad Prism 7.03. The immuneACCESS repertoire file appears here via TCRdb, limited to in-frame rearrangements. These files lack a portion of the clones; in checked studies, under half of the deficit traces to unresolved V genes, and the cause of the others is not known. The V and J calls and clone size are taken from that table; D and trimming were inferred from the DNA. The sample has 23,000 or so clones on record, about 90% of them singletons. The ten largest clones add up to roughly 1.5% of the sample.

Regulatory T cells were sorted as CD4+CD25hiCD127low/negative cells. Control samples came from healthy donors unrelated to the patients. Sorting of Tconv and Treg cells intended for TCRbeta sequencing was performed on a FACSAria flow cytometer. The sorted cells were collected in 5-ml round-bottom polystyrene tubes, and the dry cell pellets were frozen at -80 degrees C prior to sequencing. The chain was built from TRBV15 and TRBJ2-1; possibly the D gene is TRBD2, per 5 matching bases. This TCR derives from a human donor in good health. The specimen sequenced was CD4+CD25+ Tregs sorted from PBMCs. The base sequence is TGTGCCACCAGCAGAGATGGATCGCTAGCTTATCACAATGAGCAGTTCTTC. Translation gives CATSRDGSLAYHNEQFF.